This TCR beta chain was identified during a study of T cell responses to AZD1222 COVID-19 vaccine (TCRdb year 2021). In the study overall: AZD1222 recipients given second doses at about 4 weeks or at about 12 weeks were pooled, since spike-specific TCR depth and breadth were not found to differ between the two schedules. TCR sequencing covered over 230 trial participants: about 210 given two doses of AZD1222 and about 26 given two doses of MenACWY control vaccine. Trial participants were enrolled by age into 18-55, 56-69 and 70-plus year subgroups, with approximately 150, 28 and 58 TCR-sequenced participants respectively. Paper-wide results and their limitations: Spike-specific TCR breadth and depth rose significantly after two AZD1222 doses compared with day 0 and with MenACWY recipients. Participants were mostly white British and included more females than males, and it was suggested by the authors that clonal diversity may have been underestimated. The 56-69-year group was small, and its depth increase did not reach significance, likely because of low power. Because no day 14 peak-response samples were available, repertoires were characterized only after the peak T cell response. Reportedly, almost half of the unique spike-specific TCRs recognized epitopes lying outside the regions that are mutated in the B.1.351 and B.1.1.7 variants. Conclusions about previously exposed vaccinees are limited because only a handful of AZD1222 recipients were SARS-CoV-2 seropositive at baseline. CD4 TCRs associated with the vaccine covered the entire spike protein, and the dominant responses were in regions 160-218 and 743-854.

The CDR3 regions of human TCRbeta chains were subjected to immunosequencing. The authors processed their data as follows. TCRs in the repertoires were compared against a reference library of SARS-CoV-2-specific TCRs that had been generated with the MIRA antigen-specificity platform. Breadth was defined as the fraction of unique TCRs that were SARS-CoV-2-associated, and depth was defined as the fraction of total T cells that were SARS-CoV-2-associated. Each spike-specific TCR was assigned to its reactive spike region and to a CD4 or CD8 class using the MIRA data. Log10-transformed breadth and depth values were compared by one-way ANOVA with Sidak's multiple comparisons tests. As stored in TCRdb, this immuneACCESS dataset retains in-frame rearrangements with V and J assigned. A fraction of the clones does not appear; measured against another copy, unresolved V genes explain less than half of the discrepancy, and the remainder lacks a known reason. V, J and clone size are those of that table, while D and trimming were read from the DNA. The sample table lists about 99,000 clones, around 91% of them with a count of one. The ten biggest clones cover about 4.8% of the sample.

Taken from the germline V gene (reference sequence), the CDR1 and CDR2 loops are SGHKS and YYEKEE. Here V drops 0 bases and J drops 5 bases, and the junction holds 4 bases not matched to any gene. CDR3 length: 15 amino acids, cysteine to phenylalanine. CDR3 DNA is the only sequence kept; it has 45 bases, read in frame from the first base. The time point label of this sample denotes: baseline before first vaccination. Vaccinee samples came from UK trials COV001 and COV002, including a single-blind randomized controlled phase 2/3 trial of AZD1222 (ChAdOx1 nCoV-19) in healthy adults. For TCRbeta chain sequencing, PBMC samples were collected from trial participants at day 0 and at day 28 after the second dose. With respect to this clone: This clone's antigen is unknown. No qualities accompany the bases; no much larger clone lies one base away.

This receptor chain uses TRBV5-5 and TRBJ1-5, and 8 junction bases match TRBD1. The TCR originated in an adult in good health. The starting material was peripheral blood, obtained on day 0 of AZD1222 vaccination. The DNA sequence follows: TGTGCCAGCAGCTTGGATCGACAGGGGTATCAGCCCCAGCATTTT. The translation is CASSLDRQGYQPQHF.